This record looks at one TCR beta chain sequence and its context. What it binds is unknown. These data are taken from a study of T cell responses to AZD1222 COVID-19 vaccine. Study-wide results and limits: No repertoire was sampled before or during the peak T cell response, only after it. Just 6 or 7 people given AZD1222 tested seropositive at baseline. Donors in the cohort were predominantly white British and more often female, and clonal diversity was possibly underestimated.

Assay used: immunoSEQ multiplex PCR; TCRdb lists only in-frame clones, some missing. The table lists more than 95,000 clones, less than 95% of them singletons. The source material was peripheral blood, sampled on day 0 of AZD1222 vaccination. This receptor was taken from an adult in good health.

CDR3 nucleotides: TGTGCCAGCAGCGCTGGGGACGGCACAGATACGCAGTATTTT. Encoded protein: CASSAGDGTDTQYF. This sequence joins TRBV9 and TRBJ2-3; possibly TRBD1 or TRBD2 for D (5 bases each). Looked up from germline, CDR1 is SGDLS and CDR2 is YYNGEE. This CDR3 has 14 residues. Trimming stripped 3 bases from V and 1 base from J, with 9 bases between.